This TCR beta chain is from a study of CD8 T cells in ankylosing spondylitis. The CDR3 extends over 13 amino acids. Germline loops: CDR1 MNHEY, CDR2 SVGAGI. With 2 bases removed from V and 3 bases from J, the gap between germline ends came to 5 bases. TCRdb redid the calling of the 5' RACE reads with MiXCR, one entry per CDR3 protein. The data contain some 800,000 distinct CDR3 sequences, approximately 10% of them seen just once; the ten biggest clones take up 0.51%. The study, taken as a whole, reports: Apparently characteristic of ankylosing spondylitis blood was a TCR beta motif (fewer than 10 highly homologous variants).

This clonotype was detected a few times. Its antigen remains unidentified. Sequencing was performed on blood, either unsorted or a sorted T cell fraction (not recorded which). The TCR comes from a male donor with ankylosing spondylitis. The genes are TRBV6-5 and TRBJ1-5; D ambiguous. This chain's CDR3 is CASSYGDNQPQHF. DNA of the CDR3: TGTGCCAGCAGTTACGGAGACAATCAGCCCCAGCATTTT.